Described below is a single TCR beta chain sequence and its context. The V gene's germline CDR1 is LNHDA and CDR2 SQIVND (reference sequence). The length of the CDR3 is 13 residues. V was pared by 11 bases and J by 0 bases, with 10 bases between. The sample is drawn from a study of blood T cell repertoires in COVID-19. For the study at large: Acute and convalescent COVID-19 samples came from the United States, Italy and Spain. The cDNA or gDNA used as material had been derived from T cells, B-cell-depleted T cells, or PBMCs.

In the source study's methods: Amplification from reference gene primers served as the basis for estimated nucleated cell counts. Repertoires were generated with immunoSEQ multiplex PCR, while TCRdb's copy carries only in-frame clones and drops some. V, J and clone size are taken as reported in that table, and D and trimming were inferred from the DNA itself. The profile covers roughly 120,000 clones, with approximately 80% appearing a single time and 6.2% taken by the ten largest. The sample consisted of peripheral blood. This chain joins TRBV19 and TRBJ1-4, with unresolved D. The sequence derives from an older man with acute or convalescent COVID-19. CDR3 bases: TGTGCCTGTTACAGTCCAACTAATGAAAAACTGTTTTTT. This gives the protein CACYSPTNEKLFF.